These T cell receptor beta chains were read from a single sample in a study of T cell responses to AZD1222 COVID-19 vaccine. Generated by immunoSEQ multiplex PCR, the TCRdb table keeps only in-frame clones and is missing some. Found here are 130,000 to 150,000 clones, more than 70% of them singletons; the top ten hold around 15%. Specimen: peripheral blood, collected on day 0 of AZD1222 vaccination. These receptors were collected from an adult in good health. The CDR3 runs from the conserved cysteine through the conserved F or W. A D gene is named only where the DNA matches it firmly. Size is omitted from some rows. Given values are once, few, many or a class for expanded clones.

size,V,D,J,length,DNA,CDR3
once,TRBV15,NA,TRBJ1-4,14,TGTGCCACCAGCTTAACTGCAACTAATGAAAAACTGTTTTTT,CATSLTATNEKLFF
NA,TRBV10-3,NA,TRBJ1-1,11,TGTGCCATCAGGGACGTCGGAGAAGCTTTCTTT,CAIRDVGEAFF
NA,TRBV30,NA,TRBJ2-3,12,TGTGCCTGGAGCCCCACTGGGCGGGCGCAGTATTTT,CAWSPTGRAQYF
NA,TRBV19,TRBD2,TRBJ2-4,21,TGTGCCAGTAGTATCCCCCGGACTAGCGGGGGGACTTGGGCGGCCAAAAACATTCAGTACTTC,CASSIPRTSGGTWAAKNIQYF
NA,TRBV5-8,NA,TRBJ1-1,14,TGTGCCAGCAGCTTGGGGCAGGGGCACACTGAAGCTTTCTTT,CASSLGQGHTEAFF
NA,TRBV7-2,NA,TRBJ1-5,16,TGTGCCAGCAGCTTAGAGGGGGGGAGCGGAATACAGCCCCAGCATTTT,CASSLEGGSGIQPQHF
NA,TRBV9,NA,TRBJ1-2,13,TGTGCCAGCAGCGTAGGTGGGGTGGGTGGCTACACCTTC,CASSVGGVGGYTF
NA,TRBV5-1,NA,TRBJ2-6,14,TGCGCCAGCAGGAATCTAGCTGGGGCCAACGTCCTGACTTTC,CASRNLAGANVLTF
NA,TRBV7-3,NA,TRBJ1-1,14,TGTGCCAGCAGCTCCCAGGGGCGGAACACTGAAGCTTTCTTT,CASSSQGRNTEAFF
medium-sized,TRBV3-1/TRBV3-2,TRBD1,TRBJ2-2,19,TGTGCCAGCAGCCAAGATCGTGGACAGGGCAAACTTAACACCGGGGAGCTGTTTTTT,CASSQDRGQGKLNTGELFF
NA,TRBV4-2,TRBD2,TRBJ2-2,14,TGTGCCACCACGGGGGGGCTTGGAACCGGGGAGCTGTTTTTT,CATTGGLGTGELFF
NA,TRBV29-1,NA,TRBJ1-1,13,TGCAGCGCTCACGGAGGGGGAGGTACTGAAGCTTTCTTT,CSAHGGGGTEAFF
NA,TRBV3-1/TRBV3-2,NA,TRBJ1-2,11,TGTGCCAGCAGCCAAGGATCGTCTTGGACCTTC,CASSQGSSWTF
NA,TRBV9,TRBD1,TRBJ1-2,14,TGTGCCAGCAGGCGACAGGGTGATAACTATGGCTACACCTTC,CASRRQGDNYGYTF
NA,TRBV7-7,TRBD2,TRBJ2-5,15,TGTGCCAGCAGCTTGAATACCGGGACTACAGAGACCCAGTACTTC,CASSLNTGTTETQYF
NA,TRBV3-1/TRBV3-2,NA,TRBJ2-1,14,TGTGCCAGCAGCTCACCCTCGCGGGGCGATGAGCAGTTCTTC,CASSSPSRGDEQFF
NA,TRBV28,NA,TRBJ1-2,13,TGTGCCAGCAGTTTGGGCAGCTACTATGGCTACACCTTC,CASSLGSYYGYTF
NA,TRBV4-2,TRBD2,TRBJ2-5,18,TGTGCCAGCAGCCAACCGACTAGCGGGGGGGCTCTACAAGAGACCCAGTACTTC,CASSQPTSGGALQETQYF
NA,TRBV2,NA,TRBJ1-2,13,TGTGCCAGCAGTGGGGGGCCTCTCTTAGGCTACACCTTC,CASSGGPLLGYTF
NA,TRBV5-1,NA,TRBJ2-7,12,TGCGCCAGCAGCCAGCAGGGCCACGAGCAGTACTTC,CASSQQGHEQYF
NA,TRBV6-5,NA,TRBJ2-7,15,TGTGCCAGCAGTTACGATGGCGGGGCCAACTACGAGCAGTACTTC,CASSYDGGANYEQYF
NA,TRBV18,TRBD2,TRBJ2-5,15,TGTGCCAGCTCACCCCCCTCGACTAGCGACGAGACCCAGTACTTC,CASSPPSTSDETQYF
NA,TRBV6-2/TRBV6-3,TRBD1,TRBJ2-7,15,TGTGCCAGCAGTTCCGCCGGGACAGCCTCCTACGAGCAGTACTTC,CASSSAGTASYEQYF
NA,TRBV5-1,NA,TRBJ2-2,12,TGCGCCAGCAATCGGAACACCGGGGAGCTGTTTTTT,CASNRNTGELFF
NA,TRBV12-2,NA,TRBJ1-1,13,TGTGCAAGTCCCCGGACAGGGAATACTGAAGCTTTCTTT,CASPRTGNTEAFF
NA,TRBV7-3,TRBD1,TRBJ2-1,17,TGTGCCAGCAGCCGGGCCGGGACAGGGGGTCAATACAATGAGCAGTTCTTC,CASSRAGTGGQYNEQFF
NA,TRBV15,TRBD1,TRBJ1-4,17,TGTGCCACCAGCAGAGATCAAGGGGGCAATTTTTATGAAAAACTGTTTTTT,CATSRDQGGNFYEKLFF
NA,TRBV6-5,NA,TRBJ2-3,15,TGTGCCAGCAGTTACTCGACTTGGGCCTGGGATACGCAGTATTTT,CASSYSTWAWDTQYF
NA,TRBV10-3,NA,TRBJ2-3,14,TGTGCCATCAGTGCTTCAGGGGTCGAAGATACGCAGTATTTT,CAISASGVEDTQYF
few,TRBV6-4,NA,TRBJ2-2,14,TGTGCCAGCAGTGAGGGGCTGAACACCGGGGAGCTGTTTTTT,CASSEGLNTGELFF
NA,TRBV5-1,TRBD1,TRBJ2-3,14,TGCGCCAGCAGCCGGGACAGGTCCTCAGATACGCAGTATTTT,CASSRDRSSDTQYF
NA,TRBV11-2,TRBD1,TRBJ1-5,14,TGTGCCAGCAGCAAGACAGGGGGCAATCAGCCCCAGCATTTT,CASSKTGGNQPQHF
NA,TRBV6-5,NA,TRBJ1-2,14,TGTGCCAGCACCGACAGAGGAGGGATGTATGGCTACACCTTC,CASTDRGGMYGYTF
NA,TRBV10-3,NA,TRBJ1-2,15,TGTGCCATCACCCTGGGGGAGGGAAGCGCCTATGGCTACACCTTC,CAITLGEGSAYGYTF
NA,TRBV29-1,NA,TRBJ2-7,13,TGCAGCGTTGCGGAGGGGGCGCTTGGTGAGCAGTACTTC,CSVAEGALGEQYF
NA,TRBV12-5,NA,TRBJ1-4,14,TGTGCTAGTGGTTTGGGAAGCCTCAATGAAAAACTGTTTTTT,CASGLGSLNEKLFF
NA,TRBV5-4,TRBD1,TRBJ2-7,15,TGTGCCAGCAGGGCTACAGGGGGCCAATCCTACGAGCAGTACTTC,CASRATGGQSYEQYF
NA,TRBV5-6,NA,TRBJ2-7,14,TGTGCCAGCAGCCCGGGGGTGGGTATCCACGAGCAGTACTTC,CASSPGVGIHEQYF
NA,TRBV12-3/TRBV12-4,NA,TRBJ1-5,12,TGTGCCAGCAGTTTAGTGTCTCAGCCCCAGCATTTT,CASSLVSQPQHF
NA,TRBV19,NA,TRBJ1-1,13,TGTGCCAGTAGTATTACAGGTGATAGAGAAGCTTTCTTT,CASSITGDREAFF
NA,TRBV7-2,NA,TRBJ1-6,16,TGTGCCAGCAGCTTAGTTGGGACTGCGCCGAGTTCACCCCTCCACTTT,CASSLVGTAPSSPLHF
once,TRBV2,NA,TRBJ1-2,14,TGTGCCAGCAGCCCAAACGCGAGGACCTATGGCTACACCTTC,CASSPNARTYGYTF
NA,TRBV21-1,NA,TRBJ1-1,14,TGTGCCAGCAGCTGGGGAAGGAGTGACACTGAAGCTTTCTTT,CASSWGRSDTEAFF
NA,TRBV11-2,NA,TRBJ2-5,13,TGTGCCAGCAGCCCGGACTCCCAAGAGACCCAGTACTTC,CASSPDSQETQYF
few,TRBV4-2,TRBD1,TRBJ2-7,16,TGTGCCAGCAGCCAAGAAGTGACAGGGGCCATCTACGAGCAGTACTTC,CASSQEVTGAIYEQYF
once,TRBV18,NA,TRBJ1-2,16,TGTGCCAGCTCACCGGAGACGCGAGGTGCTAACTATGGCTACACCTTC,CASSPETRGANYGYTF
NA,TRBV11-3,NA,TRBJ1-2,12,TGTGCCAGTCCGGAGGAAGTCTATGGCTACACCTTC,CASPEEVYGYTF
NA,TRBV5-4,TRBD1,TRBJ2-5,14,TGTGCCAGCAGCCGACAGGGGGCCACAGAGACCCAGTACTTC,CASSRQGATETQYF
NA,TRBV20-1,TRBD1,TRBJ1-2,13,TGCAGTGCTAGTTTGGACAGGGGACATGGCTACACCTTC,CSASLDRGHGYTF
NA,TRBV18,NA,TRBJ1-2,12,TGTGCCAGCTCACCGACCGGGTATGGCTACACCTTC,CASSPTGYGYTF
NA,TRBV7-8,NA,TRBJ2-1,16,TGTGCCAGCAGCTCACTGAGCGGCTTCGGGAATAATGAGCAGTTCTTC,CASSSLSGFGNNEQFF
NA,TRBV5-5,NA,TRBJ2-7,15,TGTGCCAGCAGCTTGGGAGGATGGACAGCCTACGAGCAGTACTTC,CASSLGGWTAYEQYF
NA,TRBV6-5,TRBD1,TRBJ2-4,16,TGTGCCAGCAGTTACGGTTCAGGGGGCTGGAAAAACATTCAGTACTTC,CASSYGSGGWKNIQYF
NA,TRBV2,NA,TRBJ1-5,11,TGTGCCAGCAGACTTAATCAGCCCCAGCATTTT,CASRLNQPQHF
NA,TRBV5-1,NA,TRBJ1-2,12,TGCGCCAGCAGCTTGGGGCAATATGGCTACACCTTC,CASSLGQYGYTF